The clone carrying this T cell receptor (beta chain) came up many times. Its specificity is unknown. The sample comes from a study of human T cells and chemical hapten exposure. Study observations and caveats: Following DPC sensitization, TCRs present above 1 in 1000 frequency showed no change. Because all patients had alopecia, their immune responses might differ from healthy ones.

Time point given: pre-sensitization, week 0. As to treatment: therapeutic diphenylcyclopropenone sensitization with weekly scalp DPC. Germline V gene data show CDR1 as MNHNY and CDR2 as SVGAGI (reference sequence). The CDR3 runs to 17 residues. Between the trimmed V and J ends, which lost 4 bases and 6 bases, there was a span of 24 bases. MiXCR was run by TCRdb on the RACE reads, yielding one entry per CDR3 protein. The table includes around 100,000 distinct CDR3 sequences, 10% to 14% detected once. This sequence originates from a woman aged 60-75 years with alopecia areata. Some clones in this sample may be carry-over from other donors' samples. Sequencing used whole blood, obtained in connection with sensitization to the hapten diphenylcyclopropenone (DPC). The chain employs TRBV6-6 and TRBJ1-1; D is perhaps TRBD1 (5 bases). The CDR3 loop reads CASSFMSGTASLPEAFF. The CDR3, as DNA: TGTGCCAGCAGTTTTATGAGCGGGACGGCGAGTCTGCCTGAAGCTTTCTTT.